The sequence of this TCR beta chain was determined in a study of cytomegalovirus exposure and HLA in healthy donors. Study-level points and caveats: Donors belonging to an Asian-associated ancestry cluster reportedly showed fewer N-insertions in productive TCRs than the approximately 700-donor mean, according to what a later analysis found. Most TCR beta V segments were productive about 87% or about 30% of the time in an earlier analysis.

This clone turned up a few times. Its cognate antigen is unknown. The CDR3 is 15 amino acids. Per germline, CDR1 MDHEN and CDR2 SYDVKM. With V trimmed by 6 bases and J by 12 bases, 15 bases remained unmatched. PCR involved 60 Vbeta and 13 Jbeta primers. Clones were sequenced by immunoSEQ multiplex PCR, and TCRdb holds only the in-frame ones, with some missing. The sample contains roughly 100,000 clones, roughly 12% of which appear only once. This chain links TRBV28 with TRBJ1-4; 8 bases map to TRBD1. The sample consisted of PBMCs. The sequence was collected from a man aged 40-49 years in good health and CMV-seropositive. CDR3 amino acids: CASSLGRGRGWQLFF. The CDR3 DNA is TGTGCCAGCAGCCTGGGCAGGGGGCGAGGTTGGCAACTGTTTTTT.